This T cell receptor (beta chain) comes out of a study of blood T cells in healthy people across ages. General study results and limits: Strongly correlated with naive T cell percentage was TCR beta diversity. From one million sequenced T cells, diversity estimates were lower bounds. Diversity of TCR beta per million T cells declined in a roughly linear way with age. The CMV status of each donor remained undetermined, and this could have confounded shifts in expanded clonotypes.

Germline values: CDR1 SGHRS, CDR2 YFSETQ. The CDR3 has 14 amino acids. The ends lost 5 bases at V and 0 bases at J; junction bases unmatched: 1. A J-beta primer mix and a sample-barcoded 5' primer were used in a second PCR of roughly 6 to 12 cycles. TCRdb processed the 5' RACE reads anew with MiXCR; each CDR3 protein has one entry. The sample lists under 1 million distinct CDR3 sequences, under 45% occurring once. This clonotype has a handful of counts. The target antigen is unknown. The V call is TRBV5-1, the J call TRBJ1-1; 10 positions match TRBD1. The sample comprised blood. This sequence was found in a man aged 55 to 70 in good health. The CDR3 loop reads CASRGQGMNTEAFF. The DNA of the CDR3 is TGCGCCAGCAGGGGACAGGGGATGAACACTGAAGCTTTCTTT.